This TCR beta chain came from a study of T cell repertoires in cytomegalovirus infection. The overall study: The study used recently identified HLA-C-restricted and well-studied HLA-B-restricted CMV epitopes.

Concerning this clonotype: Its target is not known.

Study-level results: Clonotype analysis showed dominance of the ex vivo response by HLA-C-restricted CMV-specific TCR beta clonotypes. CMV carriers having the relevant HLA were flagged by cumulative public TCR beta family frequency.

The CDR3 runs 15 residues. Between the trimmed V and J ends, which lost 2 bases and 2 bases, there was a span of 11 bases. Germline assignment: CDR1 MGHRA and CDR2 YSYEKL. TCRdb re-called the reads with MiXCR, one entry per CDR3 protein. This sample has 160,000 or so distinct CDR3 sequences; about 20% occur once, and the top ten carry around a quarter. This chain uses TRBV4-1 with TRBJ2-3; perhaps TRBD1 as D (6 bases). The clonotype originates from a human donor in good health (CMV status not recorded). Some clones in this sample may be carry-over from other donors' samples. Specimen: CD8+ T cells from cultured PBMCs, collected from culture after CMV antigen stimulation. CDR3 in DNA: TGCGCCAGCAGCCAACAGGGGAACCCCACAGATACGCAGTATTTT. This codes for CASSQQGNPTDTQYF.